One and the same sample provided the 8 T cell receptor beta chains below, sequenced in a study of patients and donors after allogeneic stem cell transplantation. MiXCR was run by TCRdb on the RT-PCR reads, yielding one entry per CDR3 protein. The sample gives about 40,000 distinct CDR3 sequences, roughly 29% of which show up once; about 78% is in the top ten. The specimen sequenced was blood, either unsorted or a sorted T cell fraction (not recorded which). All receptors derive from a human donor who was either an allogeneic HSCT recipient or a stem cell or donor lymphocyte infusion donor (not recorded which). It is not recorded whose cells these are; they may come from a transplant donor.

The chain uses TRBV28 and TRBJ1-3; D ambiguous. Germline values: CDR1 MDHEN, CDR2 SYDVKM. The CDR3 has 15 amino acids. V was cut by 3 bases and J by 4 bases, with 13 bases left in between. CDR3 in amino acids: CASSFGSTGGNTIYF. The CDR3 DNA is TGTGCCAGCAGTTTCGGGTCGACGGGGGGAAACACCATATATTTT.

This chain links TRBV10-3 with TRBJ2-7, with 14 bases lining up with TRBD2. Looked up from germline, CDR1 is ENHRY and CDR2 is SYGVKD. The junction had 2 bases not matched to a gene; V was cut back by 2 bases and J by 2 bases. The CDR3 extends over 16 amino acids. The CDR3 here is CAISERTSGGTYEQYF. CDR3 in DNA: TGTGCCATCAGTGAGAGGACTAGCGGGGGGACCTACGAGCAGTACTTC.

The chain is built from TRBV20-1 and TRBJ2-1, with unresolved D. CDR3 size: 10 residues. Germline V gene lookup returns CDR1 DFQATT and CDR2 SNEGSKA (reference sequence). The V end lost 3 bases, the J end lost 8 bases, and 5 bases lay between the germline ends. This CDR3 reads CSASGDEQFF. The CDR3 nucleotides read TGCAGTGCTAGCGGAGATGAGCAGTTCTTC.

This clonotype was found a few times. The V call is TRBV12-3 or TRBV12-4, the J call TRBJ2-2, with TRBD2 matching 10 bases. V lost 7 bases to trimming and J lost 6 bases; unmatched junction nucleotides: 2. CDR3 size: 13 residues. CDR3 DNA sequence: TGTGCCAGCATCCTAGCGGGAGCCGGGGAGCTGTTTTTT. Its protein is CASILAGAGELFF.

This clonotype was seen more than once but under ten times. This chain links TRBV4-2 with TRBJ2-3; 10 bases agree with TRBD2. Per the germline V gene, CDR1 is LGHNA and CDR2 is YNFKEQ. The ends lost 2 bases at V and 4 bases at J; junction bases unmatched: 3. The CDR3 loop spans 15 amino acids. Written as DNA, the CDR3 is TGTGCCAGCAGCCAACTAAGCGGGAGGGCAGATACGCAGTATTTT. Its protein is CASSQLSGRADTQYF.

This clonotype was counted only a few times. This chain connects TRBV7-6 to TRBJ1-5, with D unclear. CDR1 is SGHVS and CDR2 is FNYEAQ in the germline V gene. With 9 bases removed from V and 2 bases from J, the gap between germline ends came to 11 bases. The CDR3 loop spans 13 amino acids. The CDR3 here is CASSREGNQPQHF. CDR3 nucleotides: TGTGCCAGTAGTAGGGAGGGCAATCAGCCCCAGCATTTT. Full variable domain (outside the CDR3, taken from reference TRBV7-6 and TRBJ1-5): GAGVSQSPRYKVTKRGQDVALRCDPISGHVSLYWYRQALGQGPEFLTYFNYEAQQDKSGLPNDRFSAERPEGSISTLTIQRTEQRDSAMYRCASSREGNQPQHFGDGTRLSIL.

The rearrangement joins TRBV28 to TRBJ1-1, with D hard to call. V was cut by 0 bases and J by 6 bases, with 14 bases left in between. Germline V gives CDR1 MDHEN, CDR2 SYDVKM. This CDR3 is built from 15 residues. CDR3 residues: CASSLWSTSDPEAFF. CDR3 DNA sequence: TGTGCCAGCAGTTTATGGTCGACTTCGGATCCTGAAGCTTTCTTT.

The chain has TRBV28 and TRBJ2-3; weak D call: TRBD2 (5 bases). The germline gives CDR1 MDHEN, CDR2 SYDVKM. The CDR3 totals 15 residues. Trimming removed 2 bases from V and 2 bases from J, with 11 bases in between. DNA of the CDR3: TGTGCCAGCAGTTTACGCGGGCTCTACACAGATACGCAGTATTTT. Its protein product is CASSLRGLYTDTQYF. Filled out from reference TRBV28 and TRBJ2-3, the complete variable domain reads DVKVTQSSRYLVKRTGEKVFLECVQDMDHENMFWYRQDPGLGLRLIYFSYDVKMKEKGDIPEGYSVSREKKERFSLILESASTNQTSMYLCASSLRGLYTDTQYFGPGTRLTVL.